A selection of T cell receptor beta chains follows, all from one sample in a study of T cell repertoires in cytomegalovirus infection. Each CDR3 protein is one row after TCRdb ran MiXCR on the reads. The profile shows 700,000 to 900,000 distinct CDR3 sequences, just under 30% of them singletons. No antigen has been identified for these receptors. Sample: cultured CD8+ T cells from PBMCs, taken from culture after CMV antigen stimulation. The receptor source for this set is a human donor in good health (CMV status not recorded). Some clones in this sample may be carry-over from other donors' samples. CDR3s include the opening cysteine and the closing phenylalanine or tryptophan. D genes are given only for firm matches. A clone size is listed for some rows: how often the clone was seen (once, few, many), or a class if it is expanded.

j_gene: TRBJ2-3; d_gene: -; abundance: -; v_gene: TRBV6-1; len: 15; CDR3aa: CASSEWEVPTDTQYF; CDR3nt: TGTGCCAGCAGTGAATGGGAGGTCCCCACAGATACGCAGTATTTT
j_gene: TRBJ1-1; d_gene: TRBD1; abundance: -; v_gene: TRBV4-1; len: 15; CDR3aa: CASSQGQGEDTEAFF; CDR3nt: TGCGCCAGCAGCCAAGGACAGGGGGAGGACACTGAAGCTTTCTTT
j_gene: TRBJ1-3; d_gene: -; abundance: once; v_gene: TRBV15; len: 16; CDR3aa: CATSRDLQFSGNTIYF; CDR3nt: TGTGCCACCAGCAGAGATTTGCAGTTCTCTGGAAACACCATATATTTT
j_gene: TRBJ1-1; d_gene: -; abundance: -; v_gene: TRBV6-1; len: 10; CDR3aa: CASPHAEAFF; CDR3nt: TGTGCCAGCCCCCACGCTGAAGCTTTCTTT
j_gene: TRBJ1-1; d_gene: TRBD1; abundance: -; v_gene: TRBV2; len: 16; CDR3aa: CASSELRTGKNTEAFF; CDR3nt: TGTGCCAGCAGTGAATTAAGGACAGGGAAAAACACTGAAGCTTTCTTT
j_gene: TRBJ2-1; d_gene: -; abundance: -; v_gene: TRBV6-2/TRBV6-3; len: 14; CDR3aa: CASSYSSGPNEQFF; CDR3nt: TGTGCCAGCAGTTATTCGAGCGGTCCTAATGAGCAGTTCTTC
j_gene: TRBJ2-3; d_gene: -; abundance: -; v_gene: TRBV6-6; len: 19; CDR3aa: CASSYSISVGGTAQNTQYF; CDR3nt: TGTGCCAGCAGTTACTCGATCTCCGTAGGGGGTACGGCTCAAAATACGCAGTATTTT
j_gene: TRBJ2-3; d_gene: TRBD2; abundance: many; v_gene: TRBV7-9; len: 18; CDR3aa: CASSPTSGGSTRTDTQYF; CDR3nt: TGTGCCAGCAGCCCCACTAGCGGGGGATCGACCCGCACAGATACGCAGTATTTT
j_gene: TRBJ1-1; d_gene: -; abundance: many; v_gene: TRBV6-8; len: 14; CDR3aa: CASSYVGMNTEAFF; CDR3nt: TGTGCCAGCAGTTACGTGGGAATGAACACTGAAGCTTTCTTT
j_gene: TRBJ1-5; d_gene: TRBD1; abundance: few; v_gene: TRBV5-4; len: 16; CDR3aa: CATAPFGTGIDQPQHF; CDR3nt: TGTGCCACGGCTCCGTTCGGGACAGGAATAGATCAGCCCCAGCATTTT
j_gene: TRBJ1-5; d_gene: -; abundance: -; v_gene: TRBV20-1; len: 16; CDR3aa: CSAREEGVASNQPQHF; CDR3nt: TGCAGTGCTAGAGAGGAGGGGGTGGCGAGCAATCAGCCCCAGCATTTT
j_gene: TRBJ1-4; d_gene: -; abundance: few; v_gene: TRBV7-6; len: 17; CDR3aa: CASSLADGGATNEKLFF; CDR3nt: TGTGCCAGCAGCTTAGCGGATGGGGGGGCAACTAATGAAAAACTGTTTTTT
j_gene: TRBJ1-4; d_gene: -; abundance: many; v_gene: TRBV6-2/TRBV6-3; len: 18; CDR3aa: CASSYSSRGFSTNEKLFF; CDR3nt: TGTGCCAGCAGTTACTCGAGTAGGGGATTCTCAACTAATGAAAAACTGTTTTTT
j_gene: TRBJ2-2; d_gene: -; abundance: -; v_gene: TRBV19; len: 15; CDR3aa: CASSIGGEATGELFF; CDR3nt: TGTGCCAGTAGTATAGGCGGGGAGGCCACCGGGGAGCTGTTTTTT
j_gene: TRBJ1-5; d_gene: -; abundance: -; v_gene: TRBV12-3/TRBV12-4; len: 16; CDR3aa: CASSLHPQVSNQPQHF; CDR3nt: TGTGCCAGCAGCCTCCACCCCCAGGTTAGCAATCAGCCCCAGCATTTT
j_gene: TRBJ1-3; d_gene: -; abundance: many; v_gene: TRBV7-9; len: 21; CDR3aa: CASQPALGGVSRINSGNTIYF; CDR3nt: TGTGCCAGCCAACCTGCCTTAGGGGGGGTTTCTCGGATAAACTCTGGAAACACCATATATTTT
j_gene: TRBJ2-6; d_gene: -; abundance: -; v_gene: TRBV7-6; len: 14; CDR3aa: CASSLQTVSGVLTF; CDR3nt: TGTGCCAGCAGCTTACAGACAGTCTCGGGGGTCCTGACTTTC
j_gene: TRBJ1-1; d_gene: -; abundance: -; v_gene: TRBV7-4; len: 15; CDR3aa: CASSPLRGRLTEAFF; CDR3nt: TGTGCCAGCAGCCCCCTCAGGGGTAGGCTCACTGAAGCTTTCTTT
j_gene: TRBJ2-3; d_gene: -; abundance: -; v_gene: TRBV19; len: 16; CDR3aa: CASSISGTRSTDTQYF; CDR3nt: TGTGCCAGTAGTATCTCCGGGACCCGGAGCACAGATACGCAGTATTTT
j_gene: TRBJ1-2; d_gene: -; abundance: few; v_gene: TRBV6-5; len: 13; CDR3aa: CASSYSSGWGYTF; CDR3nt: TGTGCCAGCAGTTACTCATCGGGATGGGGGTACACCTTC
j_gene: TRBJ1-2; d_gene: -; abundance: few; v_gene: TRBV12-3/TRBV12-4; len: 13; CDR3aa: CASSIRVDYGYTF; CDR3nt: TGTGCCAGCAGTATCCGGGTCGACTATGGCTACACCTTC
j_gene: TRBJ1-1; d_gene: -; abundance: -; v_gene: TRBV4-1; len: 14; CDR3aa: CASSQEAGRTEAFF; CDR3nt: TGCGCCAGCAGCCAGGAAGCAGGGAGAACTGAAGCTTTCTTT
j_gene: TRBJ1-1; d_gene: -; abundance: once; v_gene: TRBV7-6; len: 14; CDR3aa: CASNQDGLNTEAFF; CDR3nt: TGTGCCAGCAACCAAGACGGACTGAACACTGAAGCTTTCTTT
j_gene: TRBJ2-4; d_gene: -; abundance: -; v_gene: TRBV7-9; len: 16; CDR3aa: CASSSDSSQSKNIQYF; CDR3nt: TGTGCCAGCAGCTCTGACAGTTCTCAGTCCAAAAACATTCAGTACTTC
j_gene: TRBJ2-4; d_gene: -; abundance: -; v_gene: TRBV27; len: 15; CDR3aa: CASSLLGVPWDIQYF; CDR3nt: TGTGCCAGCAGTTTATTGGGGGTTCCCTGGGACATTCAGTACTTC
j_gene: TRBJ2-1; d_gene: TRBD2; abundance: many; v_gene: TRBV7-8; len: 18; CDR3aa: CASSSRLAGGGPYNEQFF; CDR3nt: TGTGCCAGCAGCTCCAGACTAGCGGGGGGTGGCCCCTACAATGAGCAGTTCTTC
j_gene: TRBJ1-1; d_gene: -; abundance: few; v_gene: TRBV7-8; len: 15; CDR3aa: CASSLVVGLNTEAFF; CDR3nt: TGTGCCAGCAGCTTAGTTGTGGGATTGAACACTGAAGCTTTCTTT